These T cell receptor beta chains were read from a single sample in a study of blood T cell repertoires in COVID-19. Measured with immunoSEQ multiplex PCR; TCRdb has only the in-frame clones, and not every one. The data contain a few hundred thousand clones, approximately 85% of them singletons. The specimen sequenced was PBMCs or T cells enriched from blood (not recorded which). The receptors stem from a woman between 25 and 40 years old who had recovered from COVID-19. Both conserved end residues are part of each CDR3. The order of the fields is J gene, clone size, D gene, V gene, CDR3 DNA, CDR3 protein. The D gene is left open where the match is weak. The size of a clone is reported for some rows only, either as once, few or many, or as a class for expanded clones.

TRBJ1-1 once - TRBV18 TGTGCCAGCTCACCAGGGCCCCGGAACACTGAAGCTTTCTTT CASSPGPRNTEAFF
TRBJ2-3 - - TRBV14 TGTGCCAGCAGCCCCTCGGTGAAGCGCACAGATACGCAGTATTTT CASSPSVKRTDTQYF
TRBJ2-3 - - TRBV28 TGTGCCAGCAGTTCCCCAGGGGCAGATACGCAGTATTTT CASSSPGADTQYF
TRBJ1-3 - - TRBV27 TGTGCCAGCAGCTCTCTATCGGGGGGCGGCTACACCATATATTTT CASSSLSGGGYTIYF
TRBJ2-3 - TRBD1 TRBV7-3 TGTGCCAGCAGCTCGGGGACAGTCCCTAGCACAGATACGCAGTATTTT CASSSGTVPSTDTQYF
TRBJ1-1 - TRBD1 TRBV7-9 TGTGCCAGCAGCTCAGGGACAGGGATTACTGAAGCTTTCTTT CASSSGTGITEAFF
TRBJ1-1 - - TRBV4-1 TGCGCCAGCAGCCAAGCTACAGGGCTGAACACTGAAGCTTTCTTT CASSQATGLNTEAFF
TRBJ1-1 - - TRBV29-1 TGCAGCGTTGCCCTAGGGGGAGGGAACGCTGAAGCTTTCTTT CSVALGGGNAEAFF
TRBJ1-2 - - TRBV7-2 TGTGCCAGCAGCCCCCGTAGAGATTACCCCTATGGCTACACCTTC CASSPRRDYPYGYTF
TRBJ2-7 - TRBD1 TRBV7-2 TGTGCCAGCAGCTTAGCCGACAGGGGCTACGAGCAGTACTTC CASSLADRGYEQYF
TRBJ2-3 many TRBD2 TRBV5-1 TGCGCCAGCAGCATAGCCTACCTAGCGGGAGGTTCAGATACGCAGTATTTT CASSIAYLAGGSDTQYF
TRBJ2-5 - TRBD2 TRBV7-3 TGTGCCAGCAGCCATAGCGGGAGAGGGGAGACCCAGTACTTC CASSHSGRGETQYF
TRBJ1-4 - - TRBV9 TGTGCCAGCAGCGCCCTACAGGGCCCTAATGAAAAACTGTTTTTT CASSALQGPNEKLFF
TRBJ1-2 few - TRBV28 TGTGCCAGCAGGGCCAGGGGAAGTGGGATGTATGGCTACACCTTC CASRARGSGMYGYTF
TRBJ2-1 once - TRBV4-2 TGTGCCAGCAGCCAAGAAGGCGGGAATGAGCAGTTCTTC CASSQEGGNEQFF
TRBJ2-7 - - TRBV19 TGTGCCAGCACCGATGAGGCCGAATCCTACGAGCAGTACTTC CASTDEAESYEQYF
TRBJ2-1 - - TRBV7-2 TGTGCCAGCAGCCCAAGCGGGCTCTCCTACAATGAGCAGTTCTTC CASSPSGLSYNEQFF
TRBJ1-5 - - TRBV10-1 TGCGCCCAAACGCCGGGGGGTAATCAGCCCCAGCATTTT CAQTPGGNQPQHF
TRBJ2-3 - - TRBV18 TGTGCCAGCTCACGCTCGACGGGGTTGGATACGCAGTATTTT CASSRSTGLDTQYF
TRBJ2-1 - - TRBV7-2 TGTGCCAGCAGCCGGGAGGGGGCCAGAGACAATGAGCAGTTCTTC CASSREGARDNEQFF
TRBJ2-3 - TRBD2 TRBV30 TGTGCCTGGGATAGCGATAGCGGGGGGGTCACAGATACGCAGTATTTT CAWDSDSGGVTDTQYF
TRBJ2-5 - - TRBV15 TGTGCCACCAGCCTTGTCGGCCAAGAGACCCAGTACTTC CATSLVGQETQYF
TRBJ1-2 - TRBD1 TRBV28 TGTGCCAGCGCCCTGGGACAGTCCTATGGCTACACCTTC CASALGQSYGYTF
TRBJ2-1 - - TRBV11-2 TGTGCCAGCAGTCCTGGGCCCCTGTATAATGAGCAGTTCTTC CASSPGPLYNEQFF
TRBJ2-7 - TRBD1 TRBV28 TGTGCCAGCAGTTTGCGGGACAGGGTCCGCTACGAGCAGTACTTC CASSLRDRVRYEQYF
TRBJ2-2 once TRBD2 TRBV13 TGTGCCAGCAGCTTACTAAGCGGGAGGTTGGACACCGGGGAGCTGTTTTTT CASSLLSGRLDTGELFF